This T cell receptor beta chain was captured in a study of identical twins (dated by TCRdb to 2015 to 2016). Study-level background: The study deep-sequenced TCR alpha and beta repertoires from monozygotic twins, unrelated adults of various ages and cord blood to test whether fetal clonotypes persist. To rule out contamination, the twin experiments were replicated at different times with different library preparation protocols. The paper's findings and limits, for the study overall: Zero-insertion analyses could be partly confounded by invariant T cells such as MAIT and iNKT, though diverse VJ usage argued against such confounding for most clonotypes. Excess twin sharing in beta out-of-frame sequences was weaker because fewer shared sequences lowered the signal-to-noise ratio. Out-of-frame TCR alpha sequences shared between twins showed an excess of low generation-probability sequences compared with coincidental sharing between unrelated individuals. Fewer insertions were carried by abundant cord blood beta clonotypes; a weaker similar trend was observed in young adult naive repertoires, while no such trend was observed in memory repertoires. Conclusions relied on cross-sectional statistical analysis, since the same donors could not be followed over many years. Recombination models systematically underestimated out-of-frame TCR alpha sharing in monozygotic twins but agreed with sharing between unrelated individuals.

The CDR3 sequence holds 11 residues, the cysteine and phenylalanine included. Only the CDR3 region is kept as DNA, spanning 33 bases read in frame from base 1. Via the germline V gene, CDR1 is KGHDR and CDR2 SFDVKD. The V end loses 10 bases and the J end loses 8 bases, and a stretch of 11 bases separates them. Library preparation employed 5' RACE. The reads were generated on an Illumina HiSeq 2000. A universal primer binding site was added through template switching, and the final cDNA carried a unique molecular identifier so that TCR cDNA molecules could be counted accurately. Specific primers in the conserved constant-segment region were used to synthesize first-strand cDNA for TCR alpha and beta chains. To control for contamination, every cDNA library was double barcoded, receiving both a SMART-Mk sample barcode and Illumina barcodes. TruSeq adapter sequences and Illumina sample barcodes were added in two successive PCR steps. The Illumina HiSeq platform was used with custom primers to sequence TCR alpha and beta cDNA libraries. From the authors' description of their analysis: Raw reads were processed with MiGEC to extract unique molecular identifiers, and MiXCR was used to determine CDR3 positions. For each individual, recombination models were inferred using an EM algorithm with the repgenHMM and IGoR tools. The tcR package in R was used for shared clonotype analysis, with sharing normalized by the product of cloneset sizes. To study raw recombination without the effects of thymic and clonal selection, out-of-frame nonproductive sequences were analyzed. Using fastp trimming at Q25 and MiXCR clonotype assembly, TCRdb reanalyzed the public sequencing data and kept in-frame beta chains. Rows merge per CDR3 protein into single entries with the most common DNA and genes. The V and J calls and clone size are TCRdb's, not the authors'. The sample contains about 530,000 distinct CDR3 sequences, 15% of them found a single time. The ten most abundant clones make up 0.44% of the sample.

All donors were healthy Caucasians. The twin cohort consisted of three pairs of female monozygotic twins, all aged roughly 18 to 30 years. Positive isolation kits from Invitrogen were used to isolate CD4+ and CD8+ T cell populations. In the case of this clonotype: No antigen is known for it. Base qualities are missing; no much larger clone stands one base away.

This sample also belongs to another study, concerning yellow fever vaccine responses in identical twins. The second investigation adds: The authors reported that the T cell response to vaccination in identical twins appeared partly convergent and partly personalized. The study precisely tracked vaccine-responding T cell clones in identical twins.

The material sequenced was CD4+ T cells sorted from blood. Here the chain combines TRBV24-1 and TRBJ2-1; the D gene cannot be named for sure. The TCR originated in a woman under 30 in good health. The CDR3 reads CATGLSDEQFF. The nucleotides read TGTGCCACGGGATTATCCGATGAGCAGTTCTTC.